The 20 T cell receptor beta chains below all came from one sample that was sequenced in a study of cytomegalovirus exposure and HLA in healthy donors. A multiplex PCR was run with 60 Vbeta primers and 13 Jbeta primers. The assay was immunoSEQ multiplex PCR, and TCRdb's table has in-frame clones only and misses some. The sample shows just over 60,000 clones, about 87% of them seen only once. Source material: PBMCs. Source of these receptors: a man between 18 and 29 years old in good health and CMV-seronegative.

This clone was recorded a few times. The CDR3 DNA is TGTGCCAGCCTGCGGGGACTAGCGCTTTACAATGAGCAGTTCTTC. Translation gives CASLRGLALYNEQFF. This chain connects TRBV2 to TRBJ2-1; 10 nucleotides match TRBD2. With V trimmed by 8 bases and J by 4 bases, 8 bases remained unmatched. Germline V gene lookup returns CDR1 SNHLY and CDR2 FYNNEI. The CDR3 loop spans 15 amino acids.

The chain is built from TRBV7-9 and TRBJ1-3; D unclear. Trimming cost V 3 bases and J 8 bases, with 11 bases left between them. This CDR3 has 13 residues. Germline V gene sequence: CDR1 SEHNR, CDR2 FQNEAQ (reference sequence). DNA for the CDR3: TGTGCCAGCAGCTTGGCTGCGGCGGACACCATATATTTT. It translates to CASSLAAADTIYF.

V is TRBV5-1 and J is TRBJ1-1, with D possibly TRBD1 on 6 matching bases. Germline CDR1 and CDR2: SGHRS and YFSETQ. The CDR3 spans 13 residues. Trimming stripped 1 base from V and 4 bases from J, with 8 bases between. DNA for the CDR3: TGCGCCAGCAGCTTGAGGGGGGGCACTGAAGCTTTCTTT. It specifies CASSLRGGTEAFF.

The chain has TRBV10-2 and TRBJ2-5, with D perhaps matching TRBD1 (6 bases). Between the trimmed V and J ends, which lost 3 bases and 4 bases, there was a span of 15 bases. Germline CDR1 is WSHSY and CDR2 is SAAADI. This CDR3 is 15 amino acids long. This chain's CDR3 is CASSDVGAAGETQYF. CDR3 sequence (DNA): TGCGCCAGCAGTGACGTGGGGGCGGCCGGAGAGACCCAGTACTTC.

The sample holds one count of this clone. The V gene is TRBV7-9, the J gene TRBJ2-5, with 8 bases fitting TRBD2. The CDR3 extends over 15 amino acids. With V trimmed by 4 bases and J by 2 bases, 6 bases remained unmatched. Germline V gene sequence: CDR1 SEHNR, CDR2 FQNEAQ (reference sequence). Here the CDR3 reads CASSSPGGEQETQYF. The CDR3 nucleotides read TGTGCCAGCAGCTCCCCGGGAGGGGAACAAGAGACCCAGTACTTC.

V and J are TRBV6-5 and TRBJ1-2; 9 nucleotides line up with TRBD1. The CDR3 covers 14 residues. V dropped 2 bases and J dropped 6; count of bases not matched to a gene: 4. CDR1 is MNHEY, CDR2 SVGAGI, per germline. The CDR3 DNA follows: TGTGCCAGCAGTTACCCCGGGACAGGGCATGGCTACACCTTC. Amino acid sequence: CASSYPGTGHGYTF.

The CDR3 DNA is TGCGCCAGCAGCCCCAGGACAGGGGAGAGCGAGCAGTACTTC. This encodes CASSPRTGESEQYF. This chain uses TRBV5-1 with TRBJ2-7; 9 bases are shared with TRBD1. Trimming removed 4 bases from V and 6 bases from J; junction bases left unmatched: 8. Germline assignment: CDR1 SGHRS and CDR2 YFSETQ. The CDR3 totals 14 residues.

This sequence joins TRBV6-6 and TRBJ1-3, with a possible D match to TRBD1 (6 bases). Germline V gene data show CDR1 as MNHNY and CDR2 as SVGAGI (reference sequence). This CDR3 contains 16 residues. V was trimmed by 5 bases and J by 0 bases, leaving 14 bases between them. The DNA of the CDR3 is TGTGCCAGCAGTGGGGGGGGGCCGTACTCTGGAAACACCATATATTTT. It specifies CASSGGGPYSGNTIYF.

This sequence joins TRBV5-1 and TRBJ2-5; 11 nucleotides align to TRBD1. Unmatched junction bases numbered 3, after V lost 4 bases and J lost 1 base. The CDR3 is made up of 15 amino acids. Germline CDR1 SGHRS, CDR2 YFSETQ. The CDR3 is CASSRGTGGQETQYF. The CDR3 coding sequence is TGCGCCAGCAGCAGAGGGACAGGGGGCCAAGAGACCCAGTACTTC.

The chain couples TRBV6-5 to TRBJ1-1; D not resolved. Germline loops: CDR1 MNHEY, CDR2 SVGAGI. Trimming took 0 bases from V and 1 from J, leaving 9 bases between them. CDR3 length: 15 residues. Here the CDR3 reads CASSYSSGANTEAFF. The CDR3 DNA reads TGTGCCAGCAGTTACTCGTCCGGAGCGAACACTGAAGCTTTCTTT.

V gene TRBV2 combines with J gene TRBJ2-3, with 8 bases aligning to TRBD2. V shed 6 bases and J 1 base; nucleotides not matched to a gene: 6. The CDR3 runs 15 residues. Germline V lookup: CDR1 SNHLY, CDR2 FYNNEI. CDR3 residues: CASRVSGAGTDTQYF. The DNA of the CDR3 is TGTGCCAGCAGAGTTAGCGGGGCTGGCACAGATACGCAGTATTTT.

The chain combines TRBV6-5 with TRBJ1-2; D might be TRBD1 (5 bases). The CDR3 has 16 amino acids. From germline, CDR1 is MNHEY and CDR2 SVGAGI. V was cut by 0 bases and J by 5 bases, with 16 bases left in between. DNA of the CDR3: TGTGCCAGCAGTTACTCGAGACAGTTATCGACTTATGGCTACACCTTC. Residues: CASSYSRQLSTYGYTF.

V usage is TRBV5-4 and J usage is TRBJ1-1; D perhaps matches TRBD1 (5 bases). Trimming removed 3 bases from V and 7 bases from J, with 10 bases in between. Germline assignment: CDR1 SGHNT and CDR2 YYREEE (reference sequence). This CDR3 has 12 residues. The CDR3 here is CASSYPGGEAFF. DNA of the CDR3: TGTGCCAGCAGCTACCCGGGGGGTGAAGCTTTCTTT.

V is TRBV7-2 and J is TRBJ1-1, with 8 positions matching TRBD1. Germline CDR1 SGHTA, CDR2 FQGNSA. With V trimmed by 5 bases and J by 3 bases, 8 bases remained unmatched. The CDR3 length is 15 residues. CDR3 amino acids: CASSAIQGADTEAFF. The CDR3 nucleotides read TGTGCCAGCAGCGCAATCCAGGGGGCCGACACTGAAGCTTTCTTT. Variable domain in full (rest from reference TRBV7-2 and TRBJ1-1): GAGVSQSPSNKVTEKGKDVELRCDPISGHTALYWYRQSLGQGLEFLIYFQGNSAPDKSGLPSDRFSAERTGGSVSTLTIQRTQQEDSAVYLCASSAIQGADTEAFFGQGTRLTVV.

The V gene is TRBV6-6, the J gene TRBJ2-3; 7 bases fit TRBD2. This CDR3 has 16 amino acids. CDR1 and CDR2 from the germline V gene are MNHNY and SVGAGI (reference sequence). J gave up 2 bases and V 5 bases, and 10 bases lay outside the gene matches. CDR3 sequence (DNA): TGTGCCAGCAGTCCCCAGTGGGGGGGGACCACAGATACGCAGTATTTT. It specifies CASSPQWGGTTDTQYF.

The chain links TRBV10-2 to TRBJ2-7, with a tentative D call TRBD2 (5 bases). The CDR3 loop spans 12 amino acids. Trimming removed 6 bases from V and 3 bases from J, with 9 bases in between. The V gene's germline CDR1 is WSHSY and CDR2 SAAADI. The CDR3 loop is CASSDGIYEQYF. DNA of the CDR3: TGCGCCAGCAGCGACGGGATCTACGAGCAGTACTTC.

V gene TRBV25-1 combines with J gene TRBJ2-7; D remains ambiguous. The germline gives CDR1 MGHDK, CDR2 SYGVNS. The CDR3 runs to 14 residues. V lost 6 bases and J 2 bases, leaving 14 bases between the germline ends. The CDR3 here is CASRQTKNTYEQYF. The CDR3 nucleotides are TGTGCCAGCAGGCAGACAAAAAATACCTACGAGCAGTACTTC.

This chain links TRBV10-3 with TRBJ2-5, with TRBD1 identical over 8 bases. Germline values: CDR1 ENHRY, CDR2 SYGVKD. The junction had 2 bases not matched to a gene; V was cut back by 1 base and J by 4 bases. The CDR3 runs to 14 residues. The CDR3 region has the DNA TGTGCCATCAGTGAGTTAGGACAGGGAGAGACCCAGTACTTC. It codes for CAISELGQGETQYF.

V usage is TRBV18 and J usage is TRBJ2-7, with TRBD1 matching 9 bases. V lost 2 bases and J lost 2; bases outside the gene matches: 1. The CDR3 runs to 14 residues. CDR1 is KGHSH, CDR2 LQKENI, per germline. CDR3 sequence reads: CASSPGTGTYEQYF. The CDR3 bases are TGTGCCAGCTCACCAGGGACAGGGACCTACGAGCAGTACTTC. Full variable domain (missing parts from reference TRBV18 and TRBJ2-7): NAGVMQNPRHLVRRRGQEARLRCSPMKGHSHVYWYRQLPEEGLKFMVYLQKENIIDESGMPKERFSAEFPKEGPSILRIQQVVRGDSAAYFCASSPGTGTYEQYFGPGTRLTVT.

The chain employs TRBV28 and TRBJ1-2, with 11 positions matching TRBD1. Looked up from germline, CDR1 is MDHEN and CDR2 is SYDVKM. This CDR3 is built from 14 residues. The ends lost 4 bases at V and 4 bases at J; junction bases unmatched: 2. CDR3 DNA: TGTGCCAGCAGTTCGGACAGGGGGCTCTATGGCTACACCTTC. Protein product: CASSSDRGLYGYTF.